This T cell receptor beta chain originates from a study of CD8 T cells in Susac syndrome. The authors sequenced TCR beta from blood CD8+ and CD4+ T cells. The RNA input was roughly 0.5 to 1 ug, and it was reverse transcribed with random hexamers. One entry per CDR3 protein results from TCRdb running MiXCR on the immunoSEQ multiplex PCR reads. The sample holds under 200,000 distinct CDR3 sequences, 85% to 95% seen once. Germline CDR1 SGDLS, CDR2 YYNGEE. The CDR3 totals 14 residues. V was cut by 3 bases and J by 5 bases, with 12 bases left in between. This TCR was recovered from a human donor in good health. Material: CD4+ T cells from PBMCs. The chain is built from TRBV9 and TRBJ2-1; no clear D gene. Here the CDR3 DNA reads TGTGCCAGCAGCGCACGGGTCCTGAACAATGAGCAGTTCTTC. Its translation is CASSARVLNNEQFF. The variable domain in full, completed from reference TRBV9 and TRBJ2-1, reads DSGVTQTPKHLITATGQRVTLRCSPRSGDLSVYWYQQSLDQGLQFLIQYYNGEERAKGNILERFSAQQFPDLHSELNLSSLELGDSALYFCASSARVLNNEQFFGPGTRLTVL.